The clone carrying this T cell receptor beta chain was picked up many times. The data stem from a study of early T cells in non-severe SARS-CoV-2 infection. V shed 4 bases and J 3 bases; nucleotides not matched to a gene: 3. This CDR3 has 14 residues. Germline CDR1 reads KGHDR; CDR2 reads SFDVKD. Each CDR3 protein gets one entry after TCRdb re-called the 5' RACE reads with MiXCR. Of about 64,000 distinct CDR3 sequences listed, roughly 5% are singletons. The chain joins TRBV24-1 to TRBJ2-3; 7 nucleotides match TRBD2. This sequence originates from an adult who was a healthcare worker with PCR-confirmed SARS-CoV-2 infection or an uninfected control (not recorded which). Sequenced sample: whole blood. The CDR3 here is CATSETGGTDTQYF. The CDR3 DNA is TGTGCCACCAGTGAGACGGGGGGTACAGATACGCAGTATTTT.